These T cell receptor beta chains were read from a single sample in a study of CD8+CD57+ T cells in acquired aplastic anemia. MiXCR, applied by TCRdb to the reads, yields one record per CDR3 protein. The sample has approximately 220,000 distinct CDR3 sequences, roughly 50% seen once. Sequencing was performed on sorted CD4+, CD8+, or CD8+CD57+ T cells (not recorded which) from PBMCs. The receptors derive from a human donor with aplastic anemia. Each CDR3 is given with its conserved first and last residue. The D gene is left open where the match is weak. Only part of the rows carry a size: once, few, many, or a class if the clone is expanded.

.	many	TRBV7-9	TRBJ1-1	TGTGCCAGCAGCTTAGGCAGTGAAGCTTTCTTT	CASSLGSEAFF
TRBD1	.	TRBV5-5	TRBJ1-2	TGTGCCAGCAGCAAAGCGGGACAGCCCTATGGCTACACCTTC	CASSKAGQPYGYTF
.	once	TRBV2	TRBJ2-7	TGTGCCAGCAGCTTAGGCGGCAGCCACTACGAGCAGTACTTC	CASSLGGSHYEQYF
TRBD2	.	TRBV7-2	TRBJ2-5	TGTGCCAGCAGCAACTCAGGACTAGCGGGTACGGAGACCCAGTACTTC	CASSNSGLAGTETQYF
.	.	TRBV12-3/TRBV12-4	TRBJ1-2	TGTGCCAGCAGTTTAGCTTCAGGGAACCGTAACTATGGCTACACCTTC	CASSLASGNRNYGYTF
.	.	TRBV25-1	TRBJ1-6	TGTGCCAGCGTCGGGGGTGGGGGTGTATCACCCCTCCACTTT	CASVGGGGVSPLHF
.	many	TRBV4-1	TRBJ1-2	TGCGCCAGCAGCCGATCAGGGCGAGACGGCTACACCTTC	CASSRSGRDGYTF
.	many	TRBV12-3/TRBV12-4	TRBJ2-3	TGTGCCAGCAGTTTAGTGGGCACGCAGTATTTT	CASSLVGTQYF
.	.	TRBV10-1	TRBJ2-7	TGCGCCAGCAGTGAGTCGGGGGACGAGCAGTACTTC	CASSESGDEQYF
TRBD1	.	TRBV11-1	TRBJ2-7	TGTGCCAGCAGCTGGACAGGGTCCGAGCAGTACTTC	CASSWTGSEQYF
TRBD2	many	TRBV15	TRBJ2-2	TGTGCCACCAGCAGAGATCCACTCGGGGGGTATCGGACCGGGGAGCTGTTTTTT	CATSRDPLGGYRTGELFF
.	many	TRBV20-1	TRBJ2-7	TGCAGTGCTAGAGATTGGACAGAGAGCTCCTACGAGCAGTACTTC	CSARDWTESSYEQYF
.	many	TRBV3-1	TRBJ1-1	TGTGCCAGCAAGGGGTTGTCGAACACTGAAGCTTTCTTT	CASKGLSNTEAFF
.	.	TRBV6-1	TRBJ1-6	TGTGCCAGCAGTTCTGAGGGGGTTCGAGACTCACCCCTCCACTTT	CASSSEGVRDSPLHF
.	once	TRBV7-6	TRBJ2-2	TGTGCCAGCAGCCCCGTACAGGGGGGGACCGGGGAGCTGTTTTTT	CASSPVQGGTGELFF
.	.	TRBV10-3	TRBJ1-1	TGTGCCAGCACCAGGACCGGGAACACTGAAGCTTTCTTT	CASTRTGNTEAFF
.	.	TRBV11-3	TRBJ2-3	TGTGCCAGCAGCTTGGGGGGACAGTTTGCAGATACGCAGTATTTT	CASSLGGQFADTQYF
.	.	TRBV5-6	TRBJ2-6	TGTGCCAGCAGCGCGGACTATTCCTCTGGGGCCAACGTCCTGACTTTC	CASSADYSSGANVLTF
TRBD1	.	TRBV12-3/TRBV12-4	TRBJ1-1	TGTGCCAGCAAACGGGACAGGGCCCCGGGGGGTGAAGCTTTCTTT	CASKRDRAPGGEAFF
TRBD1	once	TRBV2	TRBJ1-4	TGTGCCAGCAGTGAAGGGTTGGGACAGGGACGGGAAAAACTGTTTTTT	CASSEGLGQGREKLFF
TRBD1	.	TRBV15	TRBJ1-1	TGTGCCACCCGGACAGGGCGGACTGAAGCTTTCTTT	CATRTGRTEAFF
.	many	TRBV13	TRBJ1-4	TGTGCCAGCAGCTTCCCTCGGGAAAAACTGTTTTTT	CASSFPREKLFF
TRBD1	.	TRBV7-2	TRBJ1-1	TGTGCCAGCCAGGACAGGGGAGATGAAGCTTTCTTT	CASQDRGDEAFF
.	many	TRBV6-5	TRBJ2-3	TGTGCCAGCAGTCGACAGGGAGGTAGCACAGATACGCAGTATTTT	CASSRQGGSTDTQYF
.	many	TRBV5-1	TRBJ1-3	TGCGCCAGCAAGCCGGGGGGTGGAAACACCATATATTTT	CASKPGGGNTIYF
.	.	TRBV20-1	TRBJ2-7	TGCAGTGTCCACAGCTCCTACGAGCAGTACTTC	CSVHSSYEQYF
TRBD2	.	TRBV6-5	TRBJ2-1	TGTGCCAGCAGTTACGGGGCTAGCGGGGGCAATGAGCAGTTCTTC	CASSYGASGGNEQFF
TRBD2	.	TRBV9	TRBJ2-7	TGTGCCAGCAGCCCTAGGGTCGGGGGGGAAGAGCAGTACTTC	CASSPRVGGEEQYF
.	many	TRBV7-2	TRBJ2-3	TGTGCCAGCAGCCCGACCGGTGGTGTTGGTACGCAGTATTTT	CASSPTGGVGTQYF
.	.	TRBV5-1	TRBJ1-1	TGCGCCAGCAGCTTCAGCATCGTGAACACTGAAGCTTTCTTT	CASSFSIVNTEAFF
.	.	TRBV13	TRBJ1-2	TGTGCCAGCAGCTTAGGCCGAGGCCAGCAGAATGGCTACACCTTC	CASSLGRGQQNGYTF
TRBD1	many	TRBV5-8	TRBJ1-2	TGTGCCAGCAGCTTGTTCACGGGACAGGGGTCCAGGAACTATGGCTACACCTTC	CASSLFTGQGSRNYGYTF
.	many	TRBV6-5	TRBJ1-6	TGTGCCAGCAGTTACTCGAAGGGTTCACCCCTCCACTTT	CASSYSKGSPLHF